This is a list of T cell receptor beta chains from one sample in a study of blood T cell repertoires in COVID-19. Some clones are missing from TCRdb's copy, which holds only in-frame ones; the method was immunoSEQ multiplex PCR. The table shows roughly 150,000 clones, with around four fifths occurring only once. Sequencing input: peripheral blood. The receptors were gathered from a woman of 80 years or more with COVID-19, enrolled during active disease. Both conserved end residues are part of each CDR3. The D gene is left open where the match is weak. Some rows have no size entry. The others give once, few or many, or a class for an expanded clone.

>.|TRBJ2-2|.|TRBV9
CASSWDTKNTGELFF
TGTGCCAGCAGCTGGGACACCAAGAACACCGGGGAGCTGTTTTTT
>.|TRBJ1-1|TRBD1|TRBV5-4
CASQTLAGGNTEAFF
TGTGCCAGCCAAACCTTGGCAGGGGGCAATACTGAAGCTTTCTTT
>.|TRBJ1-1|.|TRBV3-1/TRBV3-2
CASSQKRGGLSTEAFF
TGTGCCAGCAGCCAAAAAAGGGGGGGCTTGAGCACTGAAGCTTTCTTT
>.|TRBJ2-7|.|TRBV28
CASTQGSEQYF
TGTGCCAGCACCCAGGGTTCCGAGCAGTACTTC
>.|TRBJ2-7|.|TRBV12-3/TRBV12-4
CASSPSFYEQYF
TGTGCCAGCAGTCCCTCCTTCTACGAGCAGTACTTC
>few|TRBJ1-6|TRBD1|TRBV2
CASSADRGIYSPLHF
TGTGCCAGCAGTGCCGACAGGGGAATTTATTCACCCCTCCACTTT
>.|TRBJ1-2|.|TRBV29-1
CSVDGGAGAVGGYTF
TGCAGCGTGGACGGGGGGGCAGGGGCAGTTGGCGGCTACACCTTC
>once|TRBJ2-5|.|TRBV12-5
CASGLALQGGGRETQYF
TGTGCTAGTGGTTTGGCACTACAGGGTGGGGGTCGAGAGACCCAGTACTTC
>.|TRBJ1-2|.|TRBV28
CATRTVPNGYTF
TGTGCCACCCGGACAGTACCTAATGGCTACACCTTC
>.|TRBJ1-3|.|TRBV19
CATRDLLKGVENTIYF
TGTGCCACCCGGGACTTACTAAAAGGGGTAGAAAACACCATATATTTT
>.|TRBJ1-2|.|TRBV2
CASSQPGQTANGYTF
TGTGCCAGCAGCCAACCTGGACAGACCGCCAATGGCTACACCTTC
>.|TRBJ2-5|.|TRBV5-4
CASSLGAFQETQYF
TGTGCCAGCAGCTTGGGGGCTTTTCAAGAGACCCAGTACTTC
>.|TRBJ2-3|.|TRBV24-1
CATSDRTVATDTQYF
TGTGCCACCAGTGATCGGACAGTAGCCACAGATACGCAGTATTTT
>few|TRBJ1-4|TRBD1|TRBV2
CASMRDSATNEKLFF
TGTGCCAGCATGAGGGACAGTGCAACTAATGAAAAACTGTTTTTT
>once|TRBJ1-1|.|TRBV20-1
CSASYGGMNTEAFF
TGCAGTGCTAGTTATGGGGGCATGAACACTGAAGCTTTCTTT
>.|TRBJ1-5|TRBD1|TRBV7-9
CASSLDKGTGEQPQHF
TGTGCCAGCAGCTTAGACAAGGGGACAGGGGAGCAGCCCCAGCATTTT
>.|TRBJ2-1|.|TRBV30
CAWSPVRTQFF
TGTGCCTGGAGTCCTGTACGTACTCAGTTCTTC
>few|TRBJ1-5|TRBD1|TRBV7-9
CASSSDRDNQPQHF
TGTGCCAGCAGCTCTGACAGGGATAATCAGCCCCAGCATTTT
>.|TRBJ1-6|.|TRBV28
CASTEGSRDSPLHF
TGTGCCAGCACAGAGGGTAGTCGGGATTCACCCCTCCACTTT
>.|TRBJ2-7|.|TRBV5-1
CASSLEMDSSYEQYF
TGCGCCAGCAGCTTGGAGATGGACTCCTCCTACGAGCAGTACTTC
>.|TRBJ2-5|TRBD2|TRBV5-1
CASSFGTSGGSETQYF
TGCGCCAGCAGCTTCGGTACTAGCGGGGGGTCGGAGACCCAGTACTTC
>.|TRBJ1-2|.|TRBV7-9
CASSLSFANYGYTF
TGTGCCAGCAGCCTATCTTTCGCTAACTATGGCTACACCTTC
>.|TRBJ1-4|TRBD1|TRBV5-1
CASADRAGGEKLFF
TGCGCCAGCGCTGACAGGGCCGGGGGTGAAAAACTGTTTTTT
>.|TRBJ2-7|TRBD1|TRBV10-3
CAIRVSTGDRYEQYF
TGTGCCATCAGGGTATCGACAGGGGACCGCTACGAGCAGTACTTC
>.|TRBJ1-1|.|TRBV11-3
CASSPSGRTEAFF
TGTGCCAGCAGCCCTAGTGGCCGAACTGAAGCTTTCTTT
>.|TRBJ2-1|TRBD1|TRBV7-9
CASSVGTGYGNSYNEQFF
TGTGCCAGCAGCGTAGGGACAGGGTATGGGAACTCCTACAATGAGCAGTTCTTC
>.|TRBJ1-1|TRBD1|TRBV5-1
CASSQGQGVAFF
TGCGCCAGCAGCCAGGGACAGGGAGTAGCTTTCTTT
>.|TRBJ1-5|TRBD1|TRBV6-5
CASSPGTGANQPQHF
TGTGCCAGCAGCCCCGGGACAGGGGCTAATCAGCCCCAGCATTTT
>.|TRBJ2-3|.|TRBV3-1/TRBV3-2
CASSQAGRGDTQYF
TGTGCCAGCAGCCAGGCCGGCCGGGGGGATACGCAGTATTTT
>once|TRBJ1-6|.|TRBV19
CASSDSRDSPLHF
TGTGCCAGTAGTGACTCGCGGGATTCACCCCTCCACTTT
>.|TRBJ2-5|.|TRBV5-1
CASSLQETQYF
TGCGCCAGCAGCCTGCAAGAGACCCAGTACTTC
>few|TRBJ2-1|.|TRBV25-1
CASSGRLGREQFF
TGTGCCAGCAGTGGACGATTAGGGAGAGAGCAGTTCTTC
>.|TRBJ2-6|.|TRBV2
CASTEYSGANVLTF
TGTGCCAGCACTGAATACTCTGGGGCCAACGTCCTGACTTTC
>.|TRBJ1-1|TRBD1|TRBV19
CASSRRHGQGHTEAFF
TGTGCCAGTAGTCGACGGCACGGACAGGGACACACTGAAGCTTTCTTT
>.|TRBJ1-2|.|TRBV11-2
CASSLGQGLGGYTF
TGTGCCAGCAGCTTAGGGCAGGGGTTGGGTGGCTACACCTTC
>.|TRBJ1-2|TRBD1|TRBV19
CASIPQGGGDGYTF
TGTGCCAGTATCCCACAGGGGGGCGGAGATGGCTACACCTTC
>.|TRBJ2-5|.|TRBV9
CASSVALGPRETQYF
TGTGCCAGCAGCGTAGCTCTGGGGCCTAGGGAGACCCAGTACTTC
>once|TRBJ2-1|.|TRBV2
CASSYQVAQFF
TGTGCCAGCAGTTACCAGGTGGCGCAGTTCTTC
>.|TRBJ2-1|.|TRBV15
CATSSRIGSSYNEQFF
TGTGCCACCAGCTCAAGAATAGGGAGCTCCTACAATGAGCAGTTCTTC
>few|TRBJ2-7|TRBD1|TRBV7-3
CASSPGTGYREQYF
TGTGCCAGCAGCCCCGGGACAGGGTATAGGGAGCAGTACTTC
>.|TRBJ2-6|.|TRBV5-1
CASRSGGANVLTF
TGCGCCAGCAGATCAGGTGGGGCCAACGTCCTGACTTTC
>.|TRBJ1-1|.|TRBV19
CASRRQDRYTEAFF
TGTGCCAGTAGAAGACAGGACCGTTACACTGAAGCTTTCTTT
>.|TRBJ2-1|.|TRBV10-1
CASSEGAVINEQFF
TGCGCCAGCAGTGAGGGGGCCGTCATCAATGAGCAGTTCTTC
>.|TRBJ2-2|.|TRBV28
CAGGTAGRHTGELFF
TGTGCCGGGGGGACAGCAGGACGGCATACCGGGGAGCTGTTTTTT
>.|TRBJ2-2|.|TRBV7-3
CASSPRTGELFF
TGTGCCAGCAGCCCTAGGACCGGGGAGCTGTTTTTT
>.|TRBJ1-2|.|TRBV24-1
CATSDLQRDSRGPTF
TGTGCCACCAGTGATTTGCAACGGGATTCTCGAGGACCCACCTTC
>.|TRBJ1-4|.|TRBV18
CASSPRQATRGEKLFF
TGTGCCAGCTCACCACGACAGGCCACAAGGGGTGAAAAACTGTTTTTT
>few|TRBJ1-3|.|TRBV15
CATSRTDTGTYYGNTIYF
TGTGCCACCAGCAGAACTGATACCGGGACATATTATGGAAACACCATATATTTT
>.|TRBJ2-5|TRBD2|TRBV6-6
CASSYGGVQETQYF
TGTGCCAGCAGTTATGGGGGGGTCCAAGAGACCCAGTACTTC
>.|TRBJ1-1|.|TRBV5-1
CASSLQGQNTEAFF
TGCGCCAGCAGCCTTCAGGGGCAGAACACTGAAGCTTTCTTT
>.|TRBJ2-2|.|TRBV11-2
CASSYLRGIEAGELFF
TGTGCCAGCAGCTACCTCAGGGGCATTGAAGCCGGGGAGCTGTTTTTT